A selection of T cell receptor beta chains follows, all from one sample in a study of a mutant IDH1 vaccine in newly diagnosed glioma. The repertoire was sequenced with immunoSEQ multiplex PCR; TCRdb's copy has only in-frame clones and lacks some. The sample contains some 16,000 clones, 70% to 80% of which appear only once. This sample comprised PBMCs, obtained from a glioma patient treated with radiotherapy, temozolomide or both. The receptors shown here come from a man aged 35-49 years with glioma. Both conserved end residues are part of each CDR3. The D gene is left open where the match is weak. The size entry is marked missing in some rows and otherwise reads once, few, many or a size class.

clone_size j_call d_call v_call cdr3_nt cdr3_aa
NA TRBJ2-5 NA TRBV6-1 TGTGCCAGCACCCCGAACGGGTTGGAGGGGGAGACCCAGTACTTC CASTPNGLEGETQYF
once TRBJ2-6 NA TRBV5-1 TGCGCCAGCAGCTTCCAGCTCGGTCCCAACGTCCTGACTTTC CASSFQLGPNVLTF
NA TRBJ2-3 NA TRBV27 TGTGCCAGCAGTCCTAAGAGTAGGGGGTCCAGCACAGATACGCAGTATTTT CASSPKSRGSSTDTQYF
NA TRBJ2-7 TRBD2 TRBV6-5 TGTGCCAGCAGTCAACTAGCGGGAGAAGACGAGCAGTACTTC CASSQLAGEDEQYF
NA TRBJ2-5 TRBD2 TRBV7-2 TGTGCCAGCATGGAGACTAGCGACCAAGAGACCCAGTACTTC CASMETSDQETQYF
NA TRBJ1-1 TRBD1 TRBV11-3 TGTGCCAGCAGCCGATTCTCGACAGGGAGCACTGAAGCTTTCTTT CASSRFSTGSTEAFF
NA TRBJ2-7 NA TRBV5-4 TGTGCCAGCAGCCGACCAGCCGGGGAGCAGTACTTC CASSRPAGEQYF
NA TRBJ1-1 TRBD1 TRBV2 TGTGCCATCCGACAGGGCGACACTGAAGCTTTCTTT CAIRQGDTEAFF
NA TRBJ2-6 NA TRBV5-1 TGCGCCAGCAGCTTGGGACCCCTGTCTGGGGCCAACGTCCTGACTTTC CASSLGPLSGANVLTF
NA TRBJ2-1 NA TRBV5-6 TGTGCCAGCGAAAAGGGGGACAATGAGCAGTTCTTC CASEKGDNEQFF
NA TRBJ2-2 TRBD2 TRBV5-4 TGTGCCAGCAGCATCTCCGGGACTAGCGGGGTGGAGCTGTTTTTT CASSISGTSGVELFF
NA TRBJ2-5 TRBD2 TRBV25-1 TGTGCCAGCAGTCTAGGCCGACTAGCGGGTGCTCAAGAGACCCAGTACTTC CASSLGRLAGAQETQYF
NA TRBJ1-1 NA TRBV10-3 TGTGCCATCAGTGGGGCGTGGACATCAAATGAAGCTTTCTTT CAISGAWTSNEAFF
NA TRBJ2-1 TRBD2 TRBV28 TGTGCCAGCAGTTTAGGGACTAGCGGGAGTGTTTATGAGCAGTTCTTC CASSLGTSGSVYEQFF
few TRBJ1-1 NA TRBV29-1 TGCAGCGTTGAACTAGCAGGAGGGACTGAAGCTTTCTTT CSVELAGGTEAFF
few TRBJ2-6 NA TRBV4-2 TGTGCCAGCAGCCGCGGGGATTCGCACTCTGGGGCCAACGTCCTGACTTTC CASSRGDSHSGANVLTF
NA TRBJ1-1 NA TRBV2 TGTGCCAGCAGGGGACGGGAGAACACTGAAGCTTTCTTT CASRGRENTEAFF
NA TRBJ2-3 NA TRBV12-5 TGTGCTAGTGCCTTGCGGGTTGGCCCACCAGGCACAGATACGCAGTATTTT CASALRVGPPGTDTQYF
NA TRBJ2-2 NA TRBV9 TGTGCCAGCAGCGCAAACACAAAAAGGGACACCGGGGAGCTGTTTTTT CASSANTKRDTGELFF
NA TRBJ1-1 NA TRBV6-4 TGTGCCAGCAGTGTGACCTCCTACGGGAACACTGAAGCTTTCTTT CASSVTSYGNTEAFF
NA TRBJ1-1 TRBD1 TRBV6-1 TGTGCCAGCAGCGCTCTTTCAGGGGGCGCGTTATTCTTT CASSALSGGALFF
NA TRBJ2-3 TRBD2 TRBV2 TGTGCCAGCACCCGTTCAAGCGGGAGGGCCGGAGATACGCAGTATTTT CASTRSSGRAGDTQYF
once TRBJ2-7 TRBD2 TRBV2 TGTGCCAGCCAAGGTGGGGAAAACCTAGCGGCCCTGGGGGGGGAGCAGTACTTC CASQGGENLAALGGEQYF
NA TRBJ2-3 TRBD1 TRBV7-9 TGTGCCAGCAGCTTCACCGGGACAGTTACAGATACGCAGTATTTT CASSFTGTVTDTQYF
once TRBJ1-1 TRBD1 TRBV7-2 TGTGCCAGCAGCCGACAGGGGCTGGGACCGAACACTGAAGCTTTCTTT CASSRQGLGPNTEAFF
NA TRBJ2-7 NA TRBV7-2 TGTGCCAGCACCACGTTGGACTCCTACGAGCAGTACTTC CASTTLDSYEQYF
NA TRBJ2-3 TRBD2 TRBV11-3 TGTGCCAGCAGCTTAGCGGGAGGTGGAGATACGCAGTATTTT CASSLAGGGDTQYF
few TRBJ1-5 NA TRBV27 TGTGCCAGCAGTTTCCGCCAGGAGCCATATAGCAATCAGCCCCAGCATTTT CASSFRQEPYSNQPQHF
few TRBJ1-2 NA TRBV6-1 TGTGCCAGCAACGACGGAGACTATGGCTACACCTTC CASNDGDYGYTF
once TRBJ2-7 NA TRBV7-2 TGTGCCAGCAGCTGGGGGGTTGACTACGAGCAGTACTTC CASSWGVDYEQYF
once TRBJ2-5 NA TRBV19 TGTGCCAGTAGGGCGGCAAAAGAGACCCAGTACTTC CASRAAKETQYF
NA TRBJ1-1 NA TRBV29-1 TGCAGCGTTATTCGGGGGGCGAGGGGCACTGAAGCTTTCTTT CSVIRGARGTEAFF
few TRBJ2-2 NA TRBV10-1 TGCGCCAGGACTAGTGGGAGTTGCTCCGGGGAGCTGTTTTTT CARTSGSCSGELFF
NA TRBJ2-7 NA TRBV28 TGTGCCAGCAGGGGGGCGAGGTGGGGTTACGAGCAGTACTTC CASRGARWGYEQYF
NA TRBJ1-5 TRBD1 TRBV19 TGTGCCAGTAGTATAAGCCGACAGGGAGGTCAGCCCCAGCATTTT CASSISRQGGQPQHF
NA TRBJ1-2 NA TRBV18 TGTGCCAGCTCACCACCCGGCGGGGGCTACACCTTC CASSPPGGGYTF
few TRBJ2-7 NA TRBV9 TGTGCCAGCAGCGTAGGTGTCAGCTCCTACGAGCAGTACTTC CASSVGVSSYEQYF
NA TRBJ2-2 NA TRBV6-6 TGTGCCAGCAATGCAATGGCTGGCACCGGGGAGCTGTTTTTT CASNAMAGTGELFF
NA TRBJ1-2 TRBD1 TRBV6-1 TGTGCCAGCAGTACGGACAGGGGATACGGCTACACCTTC CASSTDRGYGYTF
NA TRBJ2-1 TRBD2 TRBV13 TGTGCCAGCAGCCCCCATGGACTAGCAAGGGGGCAGTTCTTC CASSPHGLARGQFF
NA TRBJ2-3 NA TRBV15 TGTGCCACCAGCAGAGCGGGGGACTTCCTCGGGGATACGCAGTATTTT CATSRAGDFLGDTQYF
NA TRBJ1-4 NA TRBV7-9 TGTGCCAGCAGGGAAGGGGGGGATGAAAAACTGTTTTTT CASREGGDEKLFF
NA TRBJ1-6 NA TRBV5-5 TGTGCCAGCAGCATTGGGGATTTAAGAAAAAATTCACCCCTCCACTTT CASSIGDLRKNSPLHF
NA TRBJ2-3 TRBD2 TRBV7-2 TGTGCCAGCAGCTTAGGCGGAGCGGGACGGGAAGATACGCAGTATTTT CASSLGGAGREDTQYF
NA TRBJ2-1 TRBD2 TRBV7-9 TGTGCCAGCAGCCCCAGAGTAGCGGGAGGTGGACATGAGCAGTTCTTC CASSPRVAGGGHEQFF
NA TRBJ2-2 TRBD2 TRBV7-2 TGTGCCAGCAGCTTCCTCCCGGCGGGAGGACCCACCGGGGAGCTGTTTTTT CASSFLPAGGPTGELFF
NA TRBJ2-7 TRBD1 TRBV25-1 TGTGCCAGCAGTTTTGTGGGACAGGGGGCGATTTCCTACGAGCAGTACTTC CASSFVGQGAISYEQYF
NA TRBJ1-5 NA TRBV27 TGTGCCAGCAGTTTCCCCGGAAGGGGACCCCAGCATTTT CASSFPGRGPQHF
medium-sized TRBJ2-3 NA TRBV10-1 TGCGCCAGCAGTGAGCCCTTCACAGATACGCAGTATTTT CASSEPFTDTQYF
NA TRBJ2-1 TRBD1 TRBV6-1 TGTGCCAGCAGTGAAGTGACAACAGGGGCTCCTCCCTACAATGAGCAGTTCTTC CASSEVTTGAPPYNEQFF
NA TRBJ2-3 NA TRBV20-1 TGCAGTGCTGCGAAGGCTTCCCGGCAGTATTTT CSAAKASRQYF